The clone carrying this TCR beta chain was recorded many times. The antigen remains unidentified. The data derive from a study of T cell repertoires in cytomegalovirus infection. Overall study findings and caveats: Summed public TCR beta family frequency identified CMV carriers bearing the relevant HLA.

TCRdb independently ran MiXCR on the reads; one entry per CDR3 protein. The data contain some 560,000 distinct CDR3 sequences, roughly 42% of them singletons. The TCR was taken from a human donor in good health (CMV status not recorded). Some clones in this sample may be carry-over from other donors' samples. The material sequenced was cultured PBMCs, taken from culture after CMV antigen stimulation.

The CDR3 spells CASTPGPGFGYTF. The CDR3 DNA reads as TGTGCCAGCACCCCGGGACCAGGGTTCGGCTACACCTTC. The chain is built from TRBV7-8 and TRBJ1-2; tentative D call: TRBD1 (5 bases). The CDR3 consists of 13 residues. CDR1 and CDR2 (germline): SGHVS, FQNEAQ. V dropped 7 bases and J dropped 8 bases, with 17 bases sitting between them.